What follows are 26 T cell receptor beta chains derived from one specimen sequenced in a study of blood T cell repertoires in COVID-19. The protocol was immunoSEQ multiplex PCR, while the TCRdb copy is restricted to in-frame clones and leaves out a portion. Of around 80,000 clones listed, about 68% are singletons. Material for sequencing was peripheral blood. These receptor sequences come from a man between 50 and 59 years old with active or convalescent COVID-19.

This chain joins TRBV27 and TRBJ1-5, with D tentatively TRBD1 (5 bases). Germline CDR1 is MNHEY and CDR2 is SMNVEV (reference sequence). Trimming removed 6 bases at V and 4 bases at J, with 10 bases between. CDR3 size: 13 residues. The CDR3 bases are TGTGCCAGCAGACGACAGCCTAATCAGCCCCAGCATTTT. It encodes CASRRQPNQPQHF.

The CDR3 sequence is CASSQGTNSQETQYF. CDR3 nucleotide sequence: TGTGCCAGCAGCCAAGGGACTAACAGCCAAGAGACCCAGTACTTC. The chain employs TRBV3-1 (or the pseudogene TRBV3-2) and TRBJ2-5; tentatively, D is TRBD2 (6 bases). The CDR3 has 15 residues. Germline CDR1 is LGHDT and CDR2 is YNNKEL (reference sequence). Trimming removed 1 base from V and 1 base from J, with 10 bases in between.

This chain connects TRBV2 to TRBJ1-1; 11 bases agree with TRBD1. Germline lookup yields CDR1 SNHLY and CDR2 FYNNEI. There are 16 residues in the CDR3. Trimming cost V 3 bases and J 7 bases; bases outside gene matches: 10. The CDR3 sequence is CASSEILGQGVFEAFF. CDR3 sequence (DNA): TGTGCCAGCAGTGAGATTTTGGGACAGGGGGTGTTTGAAGCTTTCTTT.

This chain joins TRBV4-1 and TRBJ2-7; the match to TRBD2 covers 11 bases. Germline-derived CDR1 and CDR2 are MGHRA and YSYEKL. J gave up 3 bases and V 1 base, and 11 bases lay outside the gene matches. The CDR3 runs 18 residues. The CDR3 DNA reads as TGCGCCAGCAGCCAAGTAAAGACTAGCGGGGCCTTCGGCTACGAGCAGTACTTC. This sequence encodes CASSQVKTSGAFGYEQYF.

V is TRBV30 and J is TRBJ2-1, with 11 bases fitting TRBD2. This CDR3 has 19 residues. Germline V gene lookup returns CDR1 GTSNPN and CDR2 SVGIG (reference sequence). V lost 2 bases and J lost 0; bases outside the gene matches: 12. The CDR3 reads CAWSTLAGGSIFSYNEQFF. CDR3 nucleotides: TGTGCCTGGAGTACTCTAGCGGGGGGCTCGATTTTCTCCTACAATGAGCAGTTCTTC.

The chain recombines TRBV6-6 with TRBJ2-5; TRBD2 aligns across 8 bases. Trimming took 7 bases from V and 3 from J; bases not matched to a gene: 7. This CDR3 region has 14 residues. Germline CDR1 MNHNY, CDR2 SVGAGI (reference sequence). The CDR3 here is CASKKSGGEETQYF. The CDR3 DNA reads TGTGCCAGCAAGAAATCCGGGGGGGAAGAGACCCAGTACTTC.

The chain joins TRBV27 to TRBJ1-4; 9 positions agree with TRBD1. The trim removed 5 bases at V and 4 bases at J, leaving 8 bases unmatched. Germline-derived CDR1 and CDR2 are MNHEY and SMNVEV (reference sequence). CDR3 length: 16 amino acids. The CDR3 here is CASSRGTGTYNEKLFF. Here the CDR3 DNA reads TGTGCCAGCAGTCGAGGGACAGGGACATATAATGAAAAACTGTTTTTT.

The chain uses TRBV19 and TRBJ2-1, with a possible D match to TRBD1 (5 bases). V was clipped by 7 bases and J by 5 bases, with 12 bases between them. The CDR3 extends over 13 amino acids. Germline CDR1 and CDR2: LNHDA and SQIVND (reference sequence). The CDR3 region is CASMGPPHNEQFF. CDR3 nucleotides: TGTGCCAGTATGGGGCCCCCCCACAATGAGCAGTTCTTC.

The rearrangement links TRBV9 to TRBJ2-7; tentatively, D is TRBD2 (6 bases). The CDR3 sequence is 14 residues long. The germline V and J ends were trimmed by 0 bases and 2 bases, with 9 bases remaining between them. The germline CDR1 and CDR2 sequences are SGDLS and YYNGEE. DNA of the CDR3: TGTGCCAGCAGCGTAGCGGGGGTCCCCTACGAGCAGTACTTC. Its translation is CASSVAGVPYEQYF.

The rearrangement uses TRBV5-1 and TRBJ1-2; TRBD1 matches 11 bases. Germline CDR1 SGHRS, CDR2 YFSETQ. V trimming: 8 bases; J trimming: 8 bases; junction bases outside the gene matches: 20. This CDR3 spans 17 amino acids. The CDR3 region is CARVDNRQGQGVKGYTF. CDR3 nucleotide sequence: TGCGCCAGGGTAGACAACCGTCAGGGACAGGGGGTCAAAGGCTACACCTTC.

The chain has TRBV6-5 and TRBJ2-3, with a possible D match to TRBD1 (6 bases). V lost 2 bases and J lost 1, with 10 bases in between. The CDR3 contains 15 residues. Germline V gene data show CDR1 as MNHEY and CDR2 as SVGAGI. CDR3 sequence: CASSYTGYGTDTQYF. The CDR3 DNA reads TGTGCCAGCAGTTACACAGGGTACGGCACAGATACGCAGTATTTT.

This clone has just a few counts. The chain has TRBV6-2 or TRBV6-3 and TRBJ1-1; D is uncertain. This CDR3 comprises 15 residues. Germline values: CDR1 MNHEY, CDR2 SVGEGT. The V gene lost 2 bases and the J gene lost 3 bases, with 13 bases spanning the gap. The CDR3 is CASSYQQPPDTEAFF. CDR3 sequence (DNA): TGTGCCAGCAGTTACCAACAGCCCCCGGACACTGAAGCTTTCTTT.

This chain uses TRBV19 with TRBJ2-5; TRBD2 is a possible D gene (7 bases). Germline CDR1 and CDR2: LNHDA and SQIVND (reference sequence). CDR3 length: 16 amino acids. V was cut by 3 bases and J by 1 base, with 15 bases left in between. The CDR3 nucleotides are TGTGCCAGTAGTATCTTCCGGGGGGCTATCCAAGAGACCCAGTACTTC. Its translation is CASSIFRGAIQETQYF.

The J gene is TRBJ2-2, the V gene TRBV7-9, with D unclear. Germline V gene lookup returns CDR1 SEHNR and CDR2 FQNEAQ (reference sequence). This CDR3 is 14 amino acids long. V lost 2 bases and J lost 0, with 4 bases in between. This chain's CDR3 is CASSLTANTGELFF. The CDR3 region has the DNA TGTGCCAGCAGCTTAACGGCGAACACCGGGGAGCTGTTTTTT.

This chain's CDR3 is CASSQGLLAGITDTQYF. The CDR3 nucleotides are TGCGCCAGCAGCCAAGGCTTGCTAGCGGGGATCACAGATACGCAGTATTTT. The rearrangement links TRBV4-1 to TRBJ2-3; 9 positions agree with TRBD2. The CDR3 loop spans 17 amino acids. The ends lost 1 base at V and 2 bases at J; junction bases unmatched: 7. CDR1 is MGHRA, CDR2 YSYEKL, per germline.

The V and J genes are TRBV5-6 and TRBJ2-5; D gene unclear. The CDR3 runs 14 residues. Trimming removed 0 bases from V and 2 bases from J, with 8 bases in between. Per germline, CDR1 SGHDT and CDR2 YYEEEE. In nucleotides, the CDR3 is TGTGCCAGCAGCTTGGTTACGGAGCAAGAGACCCAGTACTTC. It translates to CASSLVTEQETQYF. The full variable domain, with the rest looked up from reference TRBV5-6 and TRBJ2-5, is DAGVTQSPTHLIKTRGQQVTLRCSPKSGHDTVSWYQQALGQGPQFIFQYYEEEERQRGNFPDRFSGHQFPNYSSELNVNALLLGDSALYLCASSLVTEQETQYFGPGTRLLVL.

This rearrangement joins TRBV30 to TRBJ1-6; TRBD1 matches at 7 bases. Germline V gene sequence: CDR1 GTSNPN, CDR2 SVGIG (reference sequence). The CDR3 totals 14 residues. Unmatched junction bases numbered 10, after V lost 3 bases and J lost 11 bases. CDR3 nucleotides: TGTGCCTGGAGGGTAAAGGGGGCAGCGACACCCCTCCACTTT. The encoded protein is CAWRVKGAATPLHF.

This clone was picked up a small number of times. The rearrangement joins TRBV2 to TRBJ1-1, with D tentatively TRBD1 (5 bases). Trimming stripped 4 bases from V and 4 bases from J, with 10 bases between. This CDR3 comprises 13 residues. The germline V gene has CDR1 SNHLY and CDR2 FYNNEI. The CDR3 reads CASSGQGTTEAFF. The CDR3 region has the DNA TGTGCCAGCAGTGGGCAGGGCACCACTGAAGCTTTCTTT.

This clone was detected once. This sequence joins TRBV2 and TRBJ2-3; 12 nucleotides agree with TRBD2. Losses at the gene ends were 3 bases for V and 1 base for J; bases not matched to a gene: 5. CDR1 SNHLY and CDR2 FYNNEI come from the germline V gene. The length of the CDR3 is 17 residues. The CDR3 DNA reads TGTGCCAGCAGTGAGGCTAGCGGGGGGGCTCGCACAGATACGCAGTATTTT. It is translated as CASSEASGGARTDTQYF.

In its sample, this clone was seen once. The rearrangement uses TRBV10-3 and TRBJ1-2; perhaps TRBD1 as D (5 bases). The CDR3 spans 15 residues. With 6 bases removed from V and 0 bases from J, the gap between germline ends came to 14 bases. The germline gives CDR1 ENHRY, CDR2 SYGVKD. This CDR3 reads CAISPLQASNYGYTF. CDR3 sequence (DNA): TGTGCCATCAGCCCTCTACAGGCTTCTAACTATGGCTACACCTTC.

V and J are TRBV5-1 and TRBJ1-1; D uncertain. With 0 bases removed from V and 8 bases from J, the gap between germline ends came to 11 bases. The CDR3 has 13 residues. Germline V gene data show CDR1 as SGHRS and CDR2 as YFSETQ. CDR3 bases: TGCGCCAGCAGCTTGGGAGGGAAACGGGAAGCTTTCTTT. Translating it yields CASSLGGKREAFF.

The genes are TRBV5-4 and TRBJ1-4; perhaps TRBD1 as D (5 bases). Germline lookup yields CDR1 SGHNT and CDR2 YYREEE (reference sequence). This CDR3 has 15 amino acids. V lost 3 bases and J 5 bases, leaving 14 bases between the germline ends. The CDR3 bases are TGTGCCAGCAGCTCTGACAGTGTGCTGAATGAAAAACTGTTTTTT. Translated: CASSSDSVLNEKLFF.

In this sample, this clone turned up a few times. CDR3 in amino acids: CATSDSGGSETQYF. The CDR3 DNA reads TGTGCCACCAGTGACTCGGGGGGGAGTGAGACCCAGTACTTC. The chain employs TRBV24-1 and TRBJ2-5; 8 bases map to TRBD2. The CDR3 extends over 14 amino acids. Germline V gives CDR1 KGHDR, CDR2 SFDVKD. Trimming took 4 bases from V and 5 from J; bases not matched to a gene: 5.

The CDR3 protein is CASSLADARGEQFF. Written as DNA, the CDR3 is TGTGCCAGCAGCTTAGCAGACGCCCGCGGCGAGCAGTTCTTC. This chain connects TRBV11-2 to TRBJ2-1; the D is unclear. Germline assignment: CDR1 SGHAT and CDR2 FQNNGV. This CDR3 is built from 14 residues. V lost 1 base to trimming and J lost 10 bases, with 14 bases between them.

The CDR3 region has the DNA TGTGCCAGCAGTCCGAATGGACAGGGAAACGAGCAGTACTTC. This codes for CASSPNGQGNEQYF. The rearrangement uses TRBV2 and TRBJ2-7, with TRBD1 identical over 8 bases. Looked up from germline, CDR1 is SNHLY and CDR2 is FYNNEI. This CDR3 contains 14 residues. Losses at the gene ends were 5 bases for V and 5 bases for J; bases not matched to a gene: 8. Looking up the rest from reference TRBV2 and TRBJ2-7 gives the full variable domain: EPEVTQTPSHQVTQMGQEVILRCVPISNHLYFYWYRQILGQKVEFLVSFYNNEISEKSEIFDDQFSVERPDGSNFTLKIRSTKLEDSAMYFCASSPNGQGNEQYFGPGTRLTVT.

In regard to this clone: Other DNA sequences of this sample code for an identical CDR3. The chain employs TRBV4-3 and TRBJ2-7; the D gene is possibly TRBD2 (6 bases). The CDR3 loop spans 15 amino acids. Trimming took 1 base from V and 2 from J, leaving 12 bases between them. Germline V lookup: CDR1 LGHNA, CDR2 YSLEER. CDR3 sequence reads: CASSQGSGDPYEQYF. The CDR3 nucleotides read TGCGCCAGCAGCCAAGGGTCGGGGGATCCCTACGAGCAGTACTTC.